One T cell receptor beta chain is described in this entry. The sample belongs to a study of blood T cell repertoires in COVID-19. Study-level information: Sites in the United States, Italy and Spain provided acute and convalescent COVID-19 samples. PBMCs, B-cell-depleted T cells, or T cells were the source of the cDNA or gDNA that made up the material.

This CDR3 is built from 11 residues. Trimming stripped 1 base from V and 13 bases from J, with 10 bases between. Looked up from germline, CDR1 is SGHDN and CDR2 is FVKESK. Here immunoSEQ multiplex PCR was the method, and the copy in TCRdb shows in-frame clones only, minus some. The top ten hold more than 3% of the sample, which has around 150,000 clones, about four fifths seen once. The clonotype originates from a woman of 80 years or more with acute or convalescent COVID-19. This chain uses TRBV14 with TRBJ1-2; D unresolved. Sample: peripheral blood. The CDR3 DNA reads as TGTGCCAGCAGCCAAGGAGGAAGTCCCACCTTC. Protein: CASSQGGSPTF.